This T cell receptor (beta chain) was captured in a study of lymphopenia after photon versus proton radiotherapy. Findings and caveats of the study: Only patients who died were analyzed for survival; proton advantage is unproven.

This clone was seen a handful of times. The target antigen is unknown. Produced via immunoSEQ multiplex PCR; TCRdb's table is partial and in-frame only. This sample yields tens of thousands of clones, of which approximately 90% are seen a single time; over 12% belongs to the top ten. V shed 3 bases, J shed 0 bases, and the junction held 1 base outside the gene matches. This CDR3 has 15 amino acids. The germline V gene has CDR1 MNHEY and CDR2 SMNVEV (reference sequence). The source was peripheral blood, collected from a patient treated with photon-based radiotherapy. This chain uses TRBV27 with TRBJ2-2, with TRBD1 matching 7 bases. The clonotype comes from a man aged 55 to 70 with cholangiocarcinoma. The DNA of the CDR3 is TGTGCCAGCAGTTTTGACAGGGCGAACACCGGGGAGCTGTTTTTT. Amino acid sequence: CASSFDRANTGELFF.